This TCR beta chain was observed in a study of Ad26.COV2.S vaccination and SARS-CoV-2 variants. Background on the study: Intramuscular Ad26.COV2.S doses were given once or twice, 56 days apart.

Specified treatment: around 19 received Ad26.COV2.S at low or high dose, single or two shots; about 5 received placebo; per-sample allocation not given. Sampling happened 63 days after the first vaccine or placebo injection. To note about this clone: Its specificity is unknown.

The V segment lost 6 bases and the J segment 5 bases; nucleotides outside the gene matches: 9. CDR1 MNHEY and CDR2 SMNVEV come from the germline V gene (reference sequence). The CDR3 length is 15 residues. Clones were read by immunoSEQ multiplex PCR, and TCRdb kept only the in-frame ones, dropping some. The top ten clones hold approximately 7% of a sample with a few hundred thousand clones, 80% to 90% of them seen once. Study-wide results and limits: Vaccine recipients had higher spike-specific TCR breadth than placebo recipients.

This clonotype was obtained from a person aged 18-65 years who received the Ad26.COV2.S COVID-19 vaccine or a placebo. The sample was peripheral blood, taken in a trial of Ad26.COV2.S vaccine versus placebo. The rearrangement links TRBV27 to TRBJ2-7; 11 bases are shared with TRBD2. The DNA of the CDR3 is TGTGCCAGCAGGCTAGCGGGAGGACCTCCTAACGAGCAGTACTTC. Amino acids: CASRLAGGPPNEQYF.